Ten or more counts support the clone carrying this TCR beta chain. Germline lookup yields CDR1 LGHDT and CDR2 YNNKEL (reference sequence). This CDR3 contains 11 residues. V gave up 6 bases and J gave up 5 bases, with 6 bases separating them. This sample stems from a study of low-dose radiotherapy and immunotherapy resistance in tumors. The overall study: Each fraction given to Cohort 2 every two weeks delivered 1 Gy, and the total reached 13 Gy over 26 weeks. Patients took aspirin 300 mg by mouth once daily. This continued for four cycles, starting on cycle 1 day 1.

The sample's time point: before trial treatment. Advanced solid tumors lacking tumor-infiltrating lymphocytes characterized eligible patients. Primers targeting TRAV and TRBV primed first-strand cDNA, covering alpha and beta chains. TCR amplification involved 20 PCR cycles with a constant-region primer and V-primer adapter. MiXCR, applied by TCRdb to the reads, yields one record per CDR3 protein. The repertoire holds tens of thousands of distinct CDR3 sequences, over 15% seen once, with about 2.8% in the top ten. This clonotype was obtained from a male donor with prostate cancer. This rearrangement joins TRBV3-1 to TRBJ2-3; possibly TRBD2 for D (5 bases). The sample was PBMCs, taken before treatment. The CDR3 protein is CASSEGDTQYF. The CDR3 DNA reads TGTGCCAGCAGTGAGGGAGATACGCAGTATTTT.